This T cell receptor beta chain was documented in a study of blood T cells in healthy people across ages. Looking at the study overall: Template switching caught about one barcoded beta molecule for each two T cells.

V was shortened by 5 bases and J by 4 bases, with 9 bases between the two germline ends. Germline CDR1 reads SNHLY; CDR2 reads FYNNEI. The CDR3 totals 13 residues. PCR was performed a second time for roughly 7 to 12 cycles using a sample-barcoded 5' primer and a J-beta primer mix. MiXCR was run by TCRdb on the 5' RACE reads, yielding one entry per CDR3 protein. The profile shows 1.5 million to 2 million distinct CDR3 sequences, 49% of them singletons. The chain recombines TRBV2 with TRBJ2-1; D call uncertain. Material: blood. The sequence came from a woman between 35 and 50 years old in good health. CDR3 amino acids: CASSIAVYNEQFF. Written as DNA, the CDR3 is TGTGCCAGCAGTATAGCCGTTTACAATGAGCAGTTCTTC.